Listed below are T cell receptor beta chains from one sample, sequenced in a study of shared clonotypes between healthy human individuals. The repertoire was sequenced with immunoSEQ multiplex PCR; TCRdb's copy has only in-frame clones and lacks some. The table has 850,000 to 1,200,000 clones, roughly 75% seen once. Sequencing used memory CD4+ T cells sorted from blood. These receptors all come from a man younger than 35 in good health. Each CDR3 is given with its conserved first and last residue. Fields, in order: clone size, D gene, V gene, J gene, CDR3 protein, CDR3 DNA. The D gene is left open where the match is weak. Part of the rows lack a size; the others show once, few, many or a class for expanded clones.

-	TRBD1	TRBV28	TRBJ1-2	CASSSPGTAGRGYTF	TGTGCCAGCAGTTCCCCCGGGACAGCCGGGCGTGGCTACACCTTC
-	-	TRBV5-4	TRBJ1-6	CASSLGGVNSPLHF	TGTGCCAGCAGCTTGGGGGGGGTGAATTCACCCCTCCACTTT
-	-	TRBV18	TRBJ2-1	CASSPVLAGLGNEQFF	TGTGCCAGCTCACCAGTTCTCGCGGGATTAGGGAATGAGCAGTTCTTC
once	TRBD2	TRBV5-4	TRBJ2-3	CASSLGLAGGRSGDTQYF	TGTGCCAGCAGCTTGGGCCTAGCGGGGGGGCGGTCGGGAGATACGCAGTATTTT
-	-	TRBV15	TRBJ2-5	CATSRDRRPQETQYF	TGTGCCACCAGCAGAGATCGCCGACCCCAAGAGACCCAGTACTTC
-	TRBD1	TRBV18	TRBJ1-1	CASSPTGGLGNTEAFF	TGTGCCAGCTCACCTACAGGGGGACTTGGGAACACTGAAGCTTTCTTT
few	TRBD2	TRBV11-3	TRBJ2-3	CASSLDGGSTDTQYF	TGTGCCAGCAGCTTAGACGGGGGGAGCACAGATACGCAGTATTTT
-	TRBD1	TRBV5-4	TRBJ1-2	CASSSHSGTANYGYTF	TGTGCCAGCAGCTCCCACAGCGGGACAGCTAACTATGGCTACACCTTC
-	TRBD1	TRBV11-3	TRBJ2-3	CASSPLPRPDRESTDTQYF	TGTGCCAGCAGCCCCCTCCCACGACCTGACAGGGAGAGCACAGATACGCAGTATTTT
-	-	TRBV30	TRBJ1-6	CAWGRYNSPLHF	TGTGCCTGGGGGCGGTATAATTCACCCCTCCACTTT
-	-	TRBV19	TRBJ1-4	CATGTGLGEKLFF	TGTGCCACCGGGACCGGCCTTGGCGAAAAACTGTTTTTT
-	-	TRBV19	TRBJ2-1	CASSSPKNEQFF	TGTGCCAGTAGTAGCCCCAAGAATGAGCAGTTCTTC
few	TRBD1	TRBV4-3	TRBJ2-6	CASSQDLNRGARTGANVLTF	TGCGCCAGCAGCCAAGATTTGAACAGGGGAGCTCGTACTGGGGCCAACGTCCTGACTTTC
-	-	TRBV10-3	TRBJ2-5	CAISDEGRLRETQYF	TGTGCCATCAGTGATGAAGGACGCCTCAGGGAGACCCAGTACTTC
-	-	TRBV6-1	TRBJ1-5	CASSGLRPPGQPQHF	TGTGCCAGCAGTGGTCTCCGGCCCCCGGGTCAGCCCCAGCATTTT
-	-	TRBV5-1	TRBJ1-2	CASSLALSVGSNTF	TGCGCCAGCAGCTTGGCCTTATCGGTCGGAAGCAACACCTTC
-	-	TRBV28	TRBJ1-2	CASSSVVPPNYGYTF	TGTGCCAGCAGTTCCGTGGTTCCCCCTAACTATGGCTACACCTTC
-	TRBD1	TRBV5-8	TRBJ1-5	CASSKAGTGNQPQHF	TGTGCCAGCAGCAAAGCCGGGACAGGGAATCAGCCCCAGCATTTT